Below are 18 T cell receptor beta chains sequenced from a single sample in a study of T cells in Graves' hyperthyroidism and ophthalmopathy. Template material for amplifying TCR beta CDR3 regions consisted of RNA transcripts. HTBI primers drove first-round RT-PCR of the TCR CDR3. TCRdb reprocessed the multiplex PCR reads with MiXCR, giving one entry per CDR3 protein. Of about 52,000 distinct CDR3 sequences listed, 48% are singletons. The sequenced sample consisted of blood. The origin of the receptors is a woman between 45 and 60 years old with Graves' ophthalmopathy.

The V gene is TRBV7-2, the J gene TRBJ1-4; possible D gene TRBD1, 5 bases. Trimming left V 8 bases short and J 4 bases short, with 14 bases between. CDR3 length equals 14 residues. Per germline, CDR1 SGHTA and CDR2 FQGNSA. CDR3 residues: CASSIRGINEKLFF. The CDR3 region has the DNA TGTGCCAGCTCAATCCGGGGGATTAATGAAAAACTGTTTTTT. Full variable domain (rest looked up from reference TRBV7-2 and TRBJ1-4): GAGVSQSPSNKVTEKGKDVELRCDPISGHTALYWYRQSLGQGLEFLIYFQGNSAPDKSGLPSDRFSAERTGGSVSTLTIQRTQQEDSAVYLCASSIRGINEKLFFGSGTQLSVL.

This clonotype was recorded at least ten times. V usage is TRBV19 and J usage is TRBJ1-6, with D possibly matching TRBD1 (6 bases). This CDR3 region has 13 residues. V was pared by 6 bases and J by 10 bases, with 13 bases between. Germline CDR1 is LNHDA and CDR2 is SQIVND (reference sequence). The CDR3 is CASSSEGGSPLHF. CDR3 bases: TGTGCCAGTAGCTCTGAGGGGGGATCACCCCTCCACTTT.

The sample holds many counts of this clonotype. The chain has TRBV2 and TRBJ1-4, with 7 positions matching TRBD1. J gave up 5 bases and V 5 bases, and 2 bases lay outside the gene matches. CDR1 and CDR2 (germline): SNHLY, FYNNEI. The CDR3 is made up of 13 amino acids. CDR3 coding DNA: TGTGCCAGCAGTAGGGACAGAAATGAAAAACTGTTTTTT. It specifies CASSRDRNEKLFF.

The J gene is TRBJ2-1, the V gene TRBV24-1, with D possibly being TRBD1 (5 bases). V was cut by 4 bases and J by 4 bases, with 16 bases left in between. The CDR3 runs to 16 residues. Germline V lookup: CDR1 KGHDR, CDR2 SFDVKD. The CDR3, as DNA: TGTGCCACCAGTGACCGCGGTGACAGTCGGTACAATGAGCAGTTCTTC. Its translation is CATSDRGDSRYNEQFF.

CDR3 amino acids: CASPSPGASYVYEQYF. The DNA of the CDR3 is TGTGCCAGCCCGTCCCCTGGGGCATCCTATGTTTACGAGCAGTACTTC. The gene calls are TRBV6-7 and TRBJ2-7; D may be TRBD1 (5 bases). TRBV6-7 belongs to the ORF category, with a function that is uncertain. The CDR3 runs to 16 residues. The germline V and J ends were trimmed by 8 bases and 4 bases, with 24 bases remaining between them.

In this sample, this clonotype is medium-sized. V usage is TRBV2 and J usage is TRBJ1-5; D gene uncertain. V was trimmed by 6 bases and J by 5 bases, leaving 11 bases between them. The CDR3 is made up of 13 amino acids. Germline V gene lookup returns CDR1 SNHLY and CDR2 FYNNEI. The CDR3 nucleotides are TGTGCCAGCAGCGAGGGAGTACATCAGCCCCAGCATTTT. It codes for CASSEGVHQPQHF.

This clonotype was recorded a few times. The gene calls are TRBV6-4 and TRBJ2-2; D unresolved. Trimming pared 2 bases from V and 6 bases from J, leaving 1 base between. This CDR3 comprises 11 residues. Germline V gene data show CDR1 as MRHNA and CDR2 as SNTAGT. CDR3 sequence reads: CASSDAGELFF. Here the CDR3 DNA reads TGTGCCAGCAGTGACGCCGGGGAGCTGTTTTTT.

Concerning this clonotype itself: A read error may explain this, as a much larger clone is one base away. The chain combines TRBV5-1 with TRBJ2-5; D might be TRBD2 (6 bases). The germline V gene has CDR1 SGHRS and CDR2 YFSETQ. V dropped 3 bases and J dropped 5 bases, with 17 bases sitting between them. CDR3 length: 15 amino acids. CDR3 in amino acids: CASSYQTEGRETQYF. The CDR3 nucleotides read TGCGCCAGCAGCTATCAGACGGAGGGCCGGGAGACCCAGTACTTC.

Points on this clonotype: Sequence at one end of the junction differs from germline and may be a read error. The rearrangement links TRBV7-9 to TRBJ2-1; D gene ambiguous. CDR1 and CDR2 (germline): SEHNR, FQNEAQ (reference sequence). The CDR3 length is 13 residues. CDR3 sequence (DNA): TGTGCTAGCAGCTCCCCCGTGGTGTACGAGCAGTTCTTC. The encoded protein is CASSSPVVYEQFF.

This clonotype was recorded at least ten times. J is TRBJ2-5 and V is TRBV9, with D possibly matching TRBD1 (6 bases). CDR1 and CDR2 from the germline V gene are SGDLS and YYNGEE. The CDR3 has 15 amino acids. Trimming pared 0 bases from V and 2 bases from J, leaving 11 bases between. The CDR3 DNA follows: TGTGCCAGCAGCGTAGGTGGGGGCCGGCAAGAGACCCAGTACTTC. Residues: CASSVGGGRQETQYF.

The chain links TRBV2 to TRBJ2-1, with 10 bases identical to TRBD2. Germline trimming cut 4 bases from V and 14 bases from J; bases unmatched to any gene: 14. Germline values: CDR1 SNHLY, CDR2 FYNNEI. This CDR3 has 15 residues. CDR3 in amino acids: CASSGTAGGPRLKFF. The CDR3 DNA reads TGTGCCAGCAGTGGGACAGCGGGAGGGCCAAGGTTGAAGTTCTTC.

Points on this clonotype: Since the CDR3 does not end with the conserved phenylalanine or tryptophan, this likely comes from a read error. The chain combines TRBV7-7 with TRBJ2-5, with 8 bases that match TRBD2. The J call may be faulty, since TRBJ2-1 better matches the DNA end. From germline, CDR1 is SSHAT and CDR2 FNYEAQ (reference sequence). This CDR3 comprises 15 residues. The CDR3, as DNA: TGTGCCAGCAGCCTCCTCGCGGGAGGTAACAATGAGCAGTTCTGC. Amino acid sequence: CASSLLAGGNNEQFC.

The gene calls are TRBV19 and TRBJ1-5; 10 positions agree with TRBD1. The CDR3 spans 17 residues. Germline assignment: CDR1 LNHDA and CDR2 SQIVND (reference sequence). Trimming removed 3 bases from V and 6 bases from J; junction bases left unmatched: 11. The CDR3 DNA is TGTGCCAGTAGTATGTCCCCCGACAGGGGGCTGAGTCAGCCCCAGCATTTT. This gives the protein CASSMSPDRGLSQPQHF.

This clonotype was seen at least ten times. The rearrangement links TRBV6-1 to TRBJ2-2; 10 nucleotides match TRBD2. CDR1 is MNHNS, CDR2 SASEGT, per germline. This CDR3 has 15 amino acids. Germline trimming cut 2 bases from V and 4 bases from J; bases unmatched to any gene: 1. CDR3 in DNA: TGTGCCAGCAGTGAATTAGCGGGGGGCACCGGGGAGCTGTTTTTT. Its protein is CASSELAGGTGELFF.

This clonotype was seen repeatedly, ten times or more. The chain is built from TRBV20-1 and TRBJ2-1, with TRBD2 matching 9 bases. The CDR3 loop spans 16 amino acids. CDR1 is DFQATT, CDR2 SNEGSKA, per germline (reference sequence). The V and J ends lost 6 bases and 4 bases, in that order; junction bases with no gene match: 13. CDR3 region: CSATLASGVDYNEQFF. The DNA of the CDR3 is TGCAGTGCCACGCTCGCTAGCGGGGTAGATTACAATGAGCAGTTCTTC.

This clonotype was detected ten times or more. The chain employs TRBV9 and TRBJ1-4, with a tentative D call TRBD1 (5 bases). The length of the CDR3 is 17 residues. The germline V and J ends were trimmed by 2 bases and 10 bases, with 24 bases remaining between them. Germline CDR1 reads SGDLS; CDR2 reads YYNGEE. As DNA, the CDR3 is TGTGCCAGCAGCGTTGAGGCAGGGTTTACGGGAATGGGAAAACTGTTTTTT. Protein: CASSVEAGFTGMGKLFF.

This sequence joins TRBV10-3 and TRBJ1-1, with D perhaps matching TRBD1 (5 bases). Trimming took 4 bases from V and 4 from J, leaving 10 bases between them. CDR3 size: 13 residues. Germline CDR1 reads ENHRY; CDR2 reads SYGVKD. CDR3 nucleotides: TGTGCCATCAGTGTATCGGGGGGCACTGAAGCTTTCTTT. Its translation is CAISVSGGTEAFF.

This clonotype was recorded many times. The chain links TRBV5-6 to TRBJ2-3; the match to TRBD2 covers 9 bases. The CDR3 spans 17 residues. J gave up 0 bases and V 4 bases, and 9 bases lay outside the gene matches. Germline V gene data show CDR1 as SGHDT and CDR2 as YYEEEE. For the CDR3, the DNA is TGTGCCAGCAGCCTAGCGGGGAGGCACTCTAGCACAGATACGCAGTATTTT. This translates into CASSLAGRHSSTDTQYF. Based on the CDR3 plus reference TRBV5-6 and TRBJ2-3, the full variable domain is DAGVTQSPTHLIKTRGQQVTLRCSPKSGHDTVSWYQQALGQGPQFIFQYYEEEERQRGNFPDRFSGHQFPNYSSELNVNALLLGDSALYLCASSLAGRHSSTDTQYFGPGTRLTVL.